The rows below give T cell receptor beta chains drawn from one sample of a study of read filtering for tumor transcriptome and immune sequencing. TCRdb reprocessed the reads via MiXCR and lists one record per CDR3 protein. The repertoire holds 90,000 or so distinct CDR3 sequences, with about 22% as singletons. Sequencing input: a population of CD138-negative cells sorted from bone marrow. These receptors were obtained from a donor aged 40 or older with multiple myeloma. Each CDR3 is given with its conserved first and last residue. The D gene is left open where the match is weak. Where a row states a size, it is once, few, many or the class of an expanded clone; other rows omit it.

cdr3_aa	cdr3_nt	j_call	clone_size	d_call	v_call
CASSQDSSAARGYGEQFF	TGTGCCAGCAGCCAAGATAGTTCCGCAGCGAGGGGGTATGGTGAGCAGTTCTTC	TRBJ2-1	NA	NA	TRBV3-1
CASSGEPGQGTFRYEQYF	TGCGCCAGCAGTGGGGAACCGGGACAGGGTACCTTCCGATACGAGCAGTACTTC	TRBJ2-7	many	TRBD1	TRBV10-1
CTSSQGVAGEVDTQYF	TGCACCAGCAGCCAAGGTGTAGCGGGGGAGGTGGATACGCAGTATTTT	TRBJ2-3	once	TRBD2	TRBV4-1
CATKGGHESYEQFF	TGTGCCACTAAGGGGGGACACGAGAGCTATGAGCAGTTCTTC	TRBJ2-1	few	NA	TRBV6-4
CASSTRQGRETQYF	TGTGCCAGCAGCACCAGACAGGGGCGGGAGACCCAGTACTTC	TRBJ2-5	few	TRBD1	TRBV11-2
CASNLQGTDTQYF	TGTGCCAGCAACCTACAGGGCACAGATACGCAGTATTTT	TRBJ2-3	few	NA	TRBV28
CASSSHEGTEAFF	TGTGCCAGCAGCTCCCACGAGGGCACTGAAGCTTTCTTT	TRBJ1-1	many	NA	TRBV11-2
CASGTGQSSGANVLTF	TGTGCCAGTGGGACAGGCCAAAGCTCTGGGGCCAACGTCCTGACTTTC	TRBJ2-6	many	TRBD1	TRBV19
CASSPGRAYEQYF	TGTGCCAGCAGTCCGGGACGGGCCTACGAGCAGTACTTC	TRBJ2-7	many	NA	TRBV28
CASSPGASDYNEQFF	TGTGCCAGCTCACCAGGGGCTAGCGACTACAATGAGCAGTTCTTC	TRBJ2-1	many	NA	TRBV18
CAASDGWSYNEQFF	TGTGCCGCATCCGACGGATGGTCCTACAATGAGCAGTTCTTC	TRBJ2-1	few	NA	TRBV10-3
CASSSETGTGANVLTF	TGCGCCAGCAGCTCAGAGACAGGGACTGGGGCCAACGTCCTGACTTTC	TRBJ2-6	NA	TRBD1	TRBV5-1
CASSFGVINTEAFF	TGTGCCAGCAGTTTTGGAGTTATAAACACTGAAGCTTTCTTT	TRBJ1-1	many	NA	TRBV12-3/TRBV12-4